This TCR beta chain was retrieved from a study of shared clonotypes between healthy human individuals. This clone was seen a single time. As yet, its antigen is unknown. Points from the study as a whole: A handful of donors shared 5% to 5.5% of their naive CD4 clonotypes. Even with large depth, rarefaction showed that sorted-subset sequencing was incomplete.

Naive CD8 cells lacked CD45RO, underwent positive selection for CCR7 and left out terminally differentiated effector memory CD45RA+ cells. Adult Caucasians living in Nashville, Tennessee made up all of the donors. V was cut by 6 bases and J by 1 base, with 18 bases left in between. The CDR3 length is 16 residues. The V gene's germline CDR1 is SNHLY and CDR2 FYNNEI. Deep level was the assay's run setting. Some clones are missing from TCRdb's copy, which holds only in-frame ones; the method was immunoSEQ multiplex PCR. The table lists 1.5 million to 2.5 million clones, roughly 95% of them singletons, with less than 1.5% in the top ten.

The V and J genes are TRBV2 and TRBJ1-1, with D unresolved. Sequencing was carried out using naive CD8+ T cells sorted from blood. This TCR was recovered from a man between 18 and 35 years old in good health. The CDR3 sequence: CASSMWGRSQNTEAFF. The CDR3 bases are TGTGCCAGCAGCATGTGGGGAAGAAGTCAGAACACTGAAGCTTTCTTT. Full variable domain (rest looked up from reference TRBV2 and TRBJ1-1): EPEVTQTPSHQVTQMGQEVILRCVPISNHLYFYWYRQILGQKVEFLVSFYNNEISEKSEIFDDQFSVERPDGSNFTLKIRSTKLEDSAMYFCASSMWGRSQNTEAFFGQGTRLTVV.